The entry below describes one T cell receptor (beta chain). The sample originates from a study of blood T cell repertoires in COVID-19. Study-wide background: The origin of the acute and convalescent COVID-19 samples was the United States, Italy and Spain. T cells, B-cell-depleted T cells, or PBMCs supplied cDNA or gDNA.

As originally analysed: Estimated nucleated cell counts came from reference gene primer amplification. TCRdb keeps only in-frame clones here, not all; method: immunoSEQ multiplex PCR. V and J calls and clone size are copied from that table; D and trimming were computed from the DNA. Of about 140,000 clones listed, around 82% are singletons. Between the trimmed V and J ends, which lost 5 bases and 0 bases, there was a span of 16 bases. This CDR3 has 16 amino acids. Per the germline V gene, CDR1 is SEHNR and CDR2 is FQNEAQ (reference sequence). The receptor was isolated from a human donor in a cohort sampled during active COVID-19. Sequenced: peripheral blood. The chain recombines TRBV7-9 with TRBJ1-1; TRBD1 is a possible D gene (6 bases). This chain's CDR3 is CASSIQGLDMNTEAFF. The CDR3 bases are TGTGCCAGCAGCATACAGGGATTGGACATGAACACTGAAGCTTTCTTT.